The rows below give T cell receptor beta chains drawn from one sample of a study of cytomegalovirus exposure and HLA in healthy donors. Repertoires were generated with immunoSEQ multiplex PCR, while TCRdb's copy carries only in-frame clones and drops some. This repertoire includes about 190,000 clones. The sample comprised PBMCs. All receptors come from a woman in her 30s in good health and CMV-seropositive. CDR3s leave out the opening cysteine and the closing phenylalanine or tryptophan.

j_call | v_call | cdr3_aa
TRBJ2-3 | TRBV29-1 | SVVESSQY
TRBJ2-5 | TRBV9 | ASSVEDYQETQY
TRBJ2-6 | TRBV15 | ATSRDVSSGANVLT
TRBJ1-6 | TRBV5-4 | ASSPQHQDSPLH
TRBJ1-1 | TRBV15 | ATSRPGVGTGGMNTEAF
TRBJ1-3 | TRBV29-1 | SVEVRGGKVLGNTIY
TRBJ1-1 | TRBV19 | ASRDFNSGRNTEAF
. | TRBV7-9 | ASSTSGYSYEQY
TRBJ2-1 | TRBV9 | ASSVVPAGGYNEQF
TRBJ1-3 | TRBV6-5 | ASSSGRGDTIY
TRBJ1-3 | TRBV6-6 | ASSQPGTAGGNTIY
TRBJ2-3 | TRBV5-4 | ASSFVLAGGSTDTQY
TRBJ2-6 | TRBV27 | ASSPTHAGANVLT
TRBJ1-4 | TRBV18 | ASSPIDEKLF
TRBJ2-7 | TRBV19 | ASSNRQGANEQY
TRBJ2-7 | TRBV6-5 | ASTHRQSYEQY
. | TRBV6-1 | ASSESPAEAYEQY